These T cell receptor beta chains were read from a single sample in a study of blood T cell repertoires in COVID-19. Measured with immunoSEQ multiplex PCR; TCRdb has only the in-frame clones, and not every one. The table includes about 150,000 clones, around 79% detected once. Sequenced material: peripheral blood. Source of these receptors: a man older than 75 with acute or convalescent COVID-19. CDR3s include the opening cysteine and the closing phenylalanine or tryptophan. Fields, in order: V gene, clone size, D gene, J gene, CDR3 DNA, CDR3 protein. The D gene is left open where the match is weak. Size tells how often a clone was seen (once, few, many) or the class of an expanded clone, and some rows leave it out.

v_gene: TRBV5-1
abundance: NA
d_gene: NA
j_gene: TRBJ2-3
CDR3nt: TGCGCCAGCACGAGTTCGTCCGGTGCAGATACGCAGTATTTT
CDR3aa: CASTSSSGADTQYF

v_gene: TRBV19
abundance: NA
d_gene: TRBD1
j_gene: TRBJ1-2
CDR3nt: TGTGCCAGTAGTACTCGGGACAGGGAGGGCTACACCTTC
CDR3aa: CASSTRDREGYTF

v_gene: TRBV5-4
abundance: few
d_gene: NA
j_gene: TRBJ1-3
CDR3nt: TGTGCCAGCAGCCGGGACTGGAGCTCTGGAAACACCATATATTTT
CDR3aa: CASSRDWSSGNTIYF

v_gene: TRBV6-4
abundance: once
d_gene: NA
j_gene: TRBJ2-3
CDR3nt: TGTGCCAGCAGTGACTCAGGGAGCTTCACAGATACGCAGTATTTT
CDR3aa: CASSDSGSFTDTQYF

v_gene: TRBV4-3
abundance: NA
d_gene: NA
j_gene: TRBJ2-2
CDR3nt: TGCGCCAGCAGCCCCTTGAACACCGGGGAGCTGTTTTTT
CDR3aa: CASSPLNTGELFF

v_gene: TRBV27
abundance: NA
d_gene: TRBD1
j_gene: TRBJ1-2
CDR3nt: TGTGCCAGCAGTTTAACCCCCGGACAGGTTGGTGGCTACACCTTC
CDR3aa: CASSLTPGQVGGYTF

v_gene: TRBV7-2
abundance: NA
d_gene: NA
j_gene: TRBJ1-6
CDR3nt: TGTGCCAGCAGTGGGGCCTCACCCCTCCACTTT
CDR3aa: CASSGASPLHF

v_gene: TRBV2
abundance: NA
d_gene: TRBD1
j_gene: TRBJ2-5
CDR3nt: TGTGCCAGCAGTGTCAACAGGGGGCAAGAGACCCAGTACTTC
CDR3aa: CASSVNRGQETQYF

v_gene: TRBV28
abundance: NA
d_gene: NA
j_gene: TRBJ1-1
CDR3nt: TGTGCCAGCAGTTCCCCAGGGGTAGCGGGCACTGAAGCTTTCTTT
CDR3aa: CASSSPGVAGTEAFF

v_gene: TRBV9
abundance: few
d_gene: NA
j_gene: TRBJ2-3
CDR3nt: TGTGCCAGCAGCGTAGCGGGGGGCCAGGATACGCAGTATTTT
CDR3aa: CASSVAGGQDTQYF

v_gene: TRBV10-1
abundance: NA
d_gene: NA
j_gene: TRBJ2-5
CDR3nt: TGCGCCAGCAGTGAGAGGCAGCGGGAGACCCAGTACTTC
CDR3aa: CASSERQRETQYF

v_gene: TRBV11-2
abundance: NA
d_gene: TRBD1
j_gene: TRBJ1-2
CDR3nt: TGTGCCAGCAGCGGACAGGGGAGGGATGGCTACACCTTC
CDR3aa: CASSGQGRDGYTF

v_gene: TRBV27
abundance: NA
d_gene: NA
j_gene: TRBJ1-2
CDR3nt: TGTGCCAGCAGTTTTGCAGGAAATTATGGCTACACCTTC
CDR3aa: CASSFAGNYGYTF

v_gene: TRBV7-2
abundance: NA
d_gene: TRBD2
j_gene: TRBJ2-3
CDR3nt: TGTGCCAGCAGCTTAGAGGGCGGGGGGGGCGGCACAGATACGCAGTATTTT
CDR3aa: CASSLEGGGGGTDTQYF

v_gene: TRBV4-1
abundance: NA
d_gene: TRBD1
j_gene: TRBJ2-1
CDR3nt: TGCGCCAGCAGCCCAGGTGCAGGGGGCGTTTTCGGTGAGCAGTTCTTC
CDR3aa: CASSPGAGGVFGEQFF

v_gene: TRBV4-2
abundance: NA
d_gene: TRBD1
j_gene: TRBJ1-2
CDR3nt: TGTGCCAGCAGCCAACAAGTGGGACAGGGGAACTATGGCTACACCTTC
CDR3aa: CASSQQVGQGNYGYTF

v_gene: TRBV7-3
abundance: NA
d_gene: TRBD1
j_gene: TRBJ1-2
CDR3nt: TGTGCCAGCAGCTTGGGACAGGGTTCGGTGTCAAACTATGGCTACACCTTC
CDR3aa: CASSLGQGSVSNYGYTF

v_gene: TRBV7-2
abundance: NA
d_gene: TRBD1
j_gene: TRBJ2-1
CDR3nt: TGTGCCAGCAGCCGCGCCAGGGGGAATGAGCAGTTCTTC
CDR3aa: CASSRARGNEQFF

v_gene: TRBV5-1
abundance: once
d_gene: NA
j_gene: TRBJ2-6
CDR3nt: TGCGCCAGCAGCTCTAGACTGGGGGGTTCTACTGGGGCCAACGTCCTGACTTTC
CDR3aa: CASSSRLGGSTGANVLTF

v_gene: TRBV29-1
abundance: NA
d_gene: NA
j_gene: TRBJ2-1
CDR3nt: TGCAGCGTTTCAGGGGCTGTCGGAGCTCGAAATGAGCAGTTCTTC
CDR3aa: CSVSGAVGARNEQFF

v_gene: TRBV12-3/TRBV12-4
abundance: NA
d_gene: TRBD1
j_gene: TRBJ2-5
CDR3nt: TGTGCCAGCAGAGGGACAGGGATGGAGACCCAGTACTTC
CDR3aa: CASRGTGMETQYF

v_gene: TRBV7-2
abundance: NA
d_gene: TRBD1
j_gene: TRBJ2-2
CDR3nt: TGTGCCAGCAGCCCGCGGACAGGGTGGAGCGGGGAGCTGTTTTTT
CDR3aa: CASSPRTGWSGELFF

v_gene: TRBV19
abundance: few
d_gene: TRBD1
j_gene: TRBJ1-3
CDR3nt: TGTGCCAGTAGTATAGAGGCCACGGGACAGGGAAACACCATATATTTT
CDR3aa: CASSIEATGQGNTIYF

v_gene: TRBV30
abundance: NA
d_gene: TRBD1
j_gene: TRBJ1-5
CDR3nt: TGTGCCTGGGGGACAGGGGATCTTCAGCCCCAGCATTTT
CDR3aa: CAWGTGDLQPQHF

v_gene: TRBV5-1
abundance: NA
d_gene: TRBD1
j_gene: TRBJ2-5
CDR3nt: TGCGCCAGCAGCTCCCAGGACAGGGAAGGGCAAGAGACCCAGTACTTC
CDR3aa: CASSSQDREGQETQYF

v_gene: TRBV30
abundance: NA
d_gene: TRBD1
j_gene: TRBJ1-2
CDR3nt: TGTGCCTTTTCGACAGGGGGACTAAGCTATGGCTACACCTTC
CDR3aa: CAFSTGGLSYGYTF

v_gene: TRBV29-1
abundance: NA
d_gene: TRBD1
j_gene: TRBJ2-7
CDR3nt: TGCAGCGTGGGGGAAATGACCGGGACAGGACCTCGCGAGCAGTACTTC
CDR3aa: CSVGEMTGTGPREQYF

v_gene: TRBV6-5
abundance: NA
d_gene: NA
j_gene: TRBJ2-7
CDR3nt: TGTGCCAGCAGTTACTCTCTCCAGGGGGACTTATACGAGCAGTACTTC
CDR3aa: CASSYSLQGDLYEQYF

v_gene: TRBV27
abundance: NA
d_gene: TRBD1
j_gene: TRBJ2-3
CDR3nt: TGTGCCAGCATGTCCCCCGCCCGGGACAGGCATGTGAATACGCAGTATTTT
CDR3aa: CASMSPARDRHVNTQYF

v_gene: TRBV5-1
abundance: NA
d_gene: TRBD1
j_gene: TRBJ1-4
CDR3nt: TGCGCCAGCAGCGGACAGGGGGCAAGTAATGAAAAACTGTTTTTT
CDR3aa: CASSGQGASNEKLFF

v_gene: TRBV9
abundance: once
d_gene: TRBD1
j_gene: TRBJ1-2
CDR3nt: TGTGCCAGCAGCGTAGGCGGACAGGAGCACTACTATGGCTACACCTTC
CDR3aa: CASSVGGQEHYYGYTF

v_gene: TRBV18
abundance: NA
d_gene: NA
j_gene: TRBJ1-2
CDR3nt: TGTGCCAGCTCACCAGGGCCGGATGGCTACACCTTC
CDR3aa: CASSPGPDGYTF

v_gene: TRBV19
abundance: NA
d_gene: TRBD2
j_gene: TRBJ2-1
CDR3nt: TGTGCCAGTAGTATACTAGCGGGGGACAATGAGCAGTTCTTC
CDR3aa: CASSILAGDNEQFF

v_gene: TRBV5-1
abundance: NA
d_gene: NA
j_gene: TRBJ2-3
CDR3nt: TGCGCCAGCCAAAAAGGGGTCACAGATACGCAGTATTTT
CDR3aa: CASQKGVTDTQYF

v_gene: TRBV2
abundance: NA
d_gene: NA
j_gene: TRBJ2-5
CDR3nt: TGTGCCAGCAGTGAATGGGCAGGGCTCCAAGAGACCCAGTACTTC
CDR3aa: CASSEWAGLQETQYF

v_gene: TRBV6-2/TRBV6-3
abundance: NA
d_gene: TRBD2
j_gene: TRBJ2-7
CDR3nt: TGTGCCAGCAGCTCTCGACTAGCGGAACCCTACGAGCAGTACTTC
CDR3aa: CASSSRLAEPYEQYF

v_gene: TRBV4-2
abundance: NA
d_gene: TRBD2
j_gene: TRBJ2-7
CDR3nt: TGTGCCAGCAGCCGGCCGGGACTAGCGACCTACGAGCAGTACTTC
CDR3aa: CASSRPGLATYEQYF

v_gene: TRBV2
abundance: NA
d_gene: TRBD1
j_gene: TRBJ1-1
CDR3nt: TGTGCCAGCAGTGAAAGACCCCCAGGGGGGTTCGCTGAAGCTTTCTTT
CDR3aa: CASSERPPGGFAEAFF